This T cell receptor (beta chain) is drawn from a study of shared clonotypes between healthy human individuals (dated by TCRdb to the early 2020s). Background on the whole study: A couple of women and a few men aged 18 to 49 years were included in the cohort. To increase sequencing depth and limit assay-specific biases, different laboratories used diverse techniques to prepare libraries and sequence TCR repertoires. Per donor, leukapheresis produced somewhere between about 0.85 and 9.5 billion PBMCs. For each donor, three plates each were used for CD4 naive and CD4 memory, two plates were used for CD8 naive, and one plate was used for CD8 memory. The study deeply sequenced blood TCR repertoires of about five healthy adults to estimate repertoire size and the extent of clonotype sharing between individuals.

Healthy HIV-negative adults with no recently reported acute infections or vaccinations were included as donors. Every donor was a Caucasian adult residing in Nashville, Tennessee, USA. CD8 memory samples were composed of magnetically selected CD45RO+ cells combined with CCR7-negative CD45RA+ effector memory (TemRA) cells. Blood was obtained by leukapheresis, after which PBMCs were separated by Ficoll-Histopaque density gradient centrifugation and cryopreserved in liquid nitrogen vapor phase. Analytical flow cytometry was used to check the purity and quantity of each magnetically sorted T cell population. Genomic DNA was isolated from every sorted fraction and measured by UV absorbance on a Nanodrop 2000c. This clone was detected ten times or more. Its target antigen remains unknown. No quality values exist for individual bases; no much larger clone is one base distant. CDR1 SGHDT and CDR2 YYEEEE were looked up in the germline V gene. V lost 2 bases and J lost 9 bases, and the count of bases not matched to a germline gene is 10. CDR3 length: 15 amino acids, cysteine to phenylalanine. Of the read, only the CDR3 DNA is kept; its 45 bases are in frame from base 1.

Points the paper makes about the study in general: Based on pairwise subsampling, the degree of clonotype sharing among donors was expected to be affected by sequencing depth. Even with the large sequencing depth, rarefaction of the sorted-subset datasets indicated that sequencing was incomplete. Naive subsets generally had larger estimated clonotype richness than memory subsets did. Sampling was restricted to blood, and TCR repertoires in tissues likely differ from the TCR repertoires found in blood. Sharing across several donors was observed for roughly 5.4% of naive CD4, over 3% of naive CD8, 2% to 2.5% of memory CD4, and around 0.4% of memory CD8 clonotypes. Clonotypes shared by all four sorted-subset donors showed higher generation probabilities than non-shared clonotypes. The small number of donors limited the genetic and exposure-history diversity represented.

Using the deep immunoSEQ assay, multiplex PCR amplified TCR CDR3 regions from genomic DNA. Extracted genomic DNA from each cell subset was distributed evenly across all wells of several immunoSEQ 96-well plates, and each plate was treated as a replicate. For sorted subsets, each replicate PCR was loaded with around 220 ng genomic DNA, equivalent to some 31,000 T cell genomes. Purified libraries were measured with a Qubit 3.0 fluorometer, size-checked on a Bioanalyzer 2100, and measured again with the KAPA Library Quantification kit. A separate single-read 150-cycle Illumina NextSeq 550 flow cell was used to sequence each immunoSEQ 96-well plate. Processing in the source paper ran as follows. Because only junctional sequences without quality scores were contained in the immunoSEQ output, filtering matching that applied to full-length reads could not be performed. To assign V/J genes and CDR3, sequences were annotated using PyIR, a Python wrapper for IgBLAST v1.9, with IMGT germline references. Reads were filtered out if the reads had weak V/J assignments (E-value above 1e-6), no CDR3, stop codons, out-of-frame junctions, or ambiguous translated residues. A V3J clonotype was defined by an identical inferred V gene, J gene, and CDR3 amino acid sequence. Percentage overlap between repertoires was computed as shared unique clonotypes divided by the size of the smaller repertoire. RTK rarefaction, the Chao1 estimator, and Recon v2.1 estimates of unobserved clonotypes were used to assess repertoire richness. For all TCRbeta clonotypes obtained by the gDNA method from a few donors, generation probabilities were computed with OLGA. Held by TCRdb, this immuneACCESS table contains in-frame sequences only and omits some clones. Under half of the omission traces to an unresolved V gene where checked; the cause of the rest is unknown. From that table come the V and J calls and clone size; the DNA was used to work out D and trimming. The sample table lists around 83,000 clones, about 61% of them with a count of one. The ten largest clones add up to roughly 49% of the sample.

Sequencing was carried out using memory CD8+ T cells sorted from blood. Read against the paper, the sample's cell subset or site label means: CD45RO+ cells pooled with CCR7-negative TemRA cells. This receptor was taken from a man younger than 45 in good health. The V gene is TRBV5-6 and the J gene is TRBJ2-5, with TRBD1 matching 10 junction bases. Read as DNA, the sequence is TGTGCCAGCAGCTTCGGGACAGGGGCTACCAAGGCCCAGTACTTC. It translates as CASSFGTGATKAQYF. The variable domain in full, with residues beyond the CDR3 obtained from the reference TRBV5-6 and TRBJ2-5 genes, is DAGVTQSPTHLIKTRGQQVTLRCSPKSGHDTVSWYQQALGQGPQFIFQYYEEEERQRGNFPDRFSGHQFPNYSSELNVNALLLGDSALYLCASSFGTGATKAQYFGPGTRLLVL.